The 6 T cell receptor beta chains below were found in one sample sequenced in a study of CD8+CD57+ T cells in acquired aplastic anemia. Both TCR beta VDJ combination and CDR3 sequence profiling were carried out. Genomic DNA was the template for this profiling. One entry per CDR3 protein, called by TCRdb with MiXCR from the reads. The sample holds around 200,000 distinct CDR3 sequences, approximately 48% seen once. Sequencing was done on patients that had shown CD8+CD57+ cell expansion by flow cytometry. Sequencing used sorted CD4+, CD8+, or CD8+CD57+ T cells (not recorded which) from PBMCs. Receptors originate from a human donor with aplastic anemia.

This clonotype occurred many times. The V call is TRBV12-3 or TRBV12-4, the J call TRBJ2-2; no reliable D call. This CDR3 has 14 residues. Trimming pared 1 base from V and 4 bases from J, leaving 7 bases between. CDR3 loop: CASSLGPGTGELFF. The CDR3 DNA reads TGTGCCAGCAGTTTAGGCCCGGGCACCGGGGAGCTGTTTTTT.

Note on this clonotype: This may arise from a read error, as a much more abundant clone is one base away. DNA of the CDR3: TGCACCAGCAGCTTGGGACTAGCGAACACCGGGGAGCTGTTTTTT. Its translation: CTSSLGLANTGELFF. The rearrangement uses TRBV5-1 and TRBJ2-2; TRBD2 matches 8 bases. The CDR3 spans 15 residues. Germline V gene data show CDR1 as SGHRS and CDR2 as YFSETQ.

This clonotype was seen once. The chain employs TRBV19 and TRBJ1-2; D is ambiguous. V was trimmed by 4 bases and J by 5 bases, leaving 8 bases between them. The CDR3 spans 12 residues. CDR1 LNHDA and CDR2 SQIVND come from the germline V gene (reference sequence). CDR3 bases: TGTGCCAGTAGTACTACTAGGTATGGCTACACCTTC. It yields the protein CASSTTRYGYTF.

The chain employs TRBV7-2 and TRBJ1-3, with D possibly matching TRBD1 (5 bases). CDR1 SGHTA and CDR2 FQGNSA come from the germline V gene. The CDR3 totals 16 residues. V was pared by 0 bases and J by 2 bases, with 11 bases between. This CDR3 reads CASSLAFGGAGNTIYF. CDR3 nucleotide sequence: TGTGCCAGCAGCTTAGCCTTCGGAGGGGCTGGAAACACCATATATTTT.

This sequence joins TRBV30 and TRBJ2-5; maybe TRBD1 (5 bases). V was trimmed by 1 base and J by 5 bases, leaving 8 bases between them. CDR3 size: 12 residues. Germline CDR1 reads GTSNPN; CDR2 reads SVGIG (reference sequence). The chain's CDR3 is CAWSGAGETQYF. For the CDR3, the DNA is TGTGCCTGGAGTGGTGCAGGGGAGACCCAGTACTTC.

This chain joins TRBV29-1 and TRBJ1-2, with TRBD1 identical over 10 bases. V dropped 4 bases and J dropped 2; count of bases not matched to a gene: 7. The CDR3 is made up of 15 amino acids. Germline assignment: CDR1 SQVTM and CDR2 ANQGSEA. The CDR3 loop reads CSVVLLGQGNYGYTF. CDR3 DNA: TGCAGCGTTGTTTTATTGGGACAGGGGAACTATGGCTACACCTTC.